This TCR beta chain comes out of a study of OX40 agonist ivuxolimab in advanced cancers. Some background on the complete study: Ivuxolimab was a fully human IgG2 agonistic monoclonal antibody targeting the costimulatory receptor OX40 (CD134). Intravenous ivuxolimab was administered to patients every 2 weeks at six dose levels: 0.01, 0.1, 0.3, 1.5, 3 and 10 mg/kg. Among the 50 to 55 dose-escalation patients, around 19 had hepatocellular carcinoma, approximately 15 melanoma, 9 renal cell carcinoma and 9 head and neck cancer. In the dose-escalation cohort, roughly 82% of patients were male, and the mean age was roughly 60 years with a range of roughly 23 to 79. Prior anti-PD-1, anti-PD-L1 or anti-CTLA-4 therapy was permitted, and roughly two fifths of dose-escalation patients had received checkpoint inhibitors. Partial responses were achieved by three dose-escalation patients, of whom one had hepatocellular carcinoma and two had cutaneous melanoma. Peripheral TCRbeta sequencing was intended to test whether TCR sequence diversity was altered and clonal T-cell expansion was caused by ivuxolimab. The paper reports the monotherapy dose-escalation portion (N = 52 patients) of the phase I ivuxolimab trial. Study-level results and caveats: Clonal expansion of both CD4+ and CD8+ blood T cells was observed from baseline to week 6 at doses 0.1 to 3.0 mg/kg. Low levels of normalized T-cell clonal expansion were also shown by some nonresponding patients. In partial responders in the 0.1-3.0 mg/kg groups, normalized peripheral clonal expansion was found to be among the lowest, especially among CD8+ T cells. Which antigens the clonally expanded peripheral T cells were specific for was not determined. After ivuxolimab, more expanded clones were found on average in CD8+ T cells than in CD4+ T cells.

Genomic DNA was isolated from the sorted cells so that the TCRbeta CDR3 region could be sequenced. TCRbeta CDR3 regions were sequenced using the immunoSEQ Assay. As stored in TCRdb, this immuneACCESS dataset retains in-frame rearrangements with V and J assigned. A fraction of the clones does not appear; measured against another copy, unresolved V genes explain less than half of the discrepancy, and the remainder lacks a known reason. This sample lists about 130,000 clones; 92% were detected once. Clones ranked in the top ten supply around 0.84% of the sample. From the cysteine up to the phenylalanine, the CDR3 has a length of 13 residues. The CDR3 DNA has 39 bases and is translated from base 1. Trimming at the junction amounts to 3 bases on V and 5 bases on J, and the germline ends lie 10 bases apart. Via the germline V gene (reference sequence), CDR1 is MNHEY and CDR2 SMNVEV. The trial excluded patients who had a history of autoimmune disease or who were on systemic immunosuppression. Peripheral blood for TCR sequencing was drawn from every dose cohort at baseline, at cycle 4 day 1 and at cycle 7 day 1. The samples were taken from a phase I, first-in-human, multicenter, open-label dose-escalation trial of ivuxolimab. Adults with locally advanced or metastatic melanoma, renal cell, hepatocellular, or head and neck squamous cell carcinoma were enrolled in the trial. CD4+ and CD8+ T cells were sorted separately from peripheral blood before TCR sequencing.

Worth noting for this clone: Its target antigen remains unknown. Base qualities are not recorded, but no much larger clone differs from it by a single base.

The source of this sequence is an adult with an advanced solid tumor such as melanoma, head and neck, liver or kidney cancer. The material was CD4+ or CD8+ T cells sorted from blood, obtained in a trial of the OX40 agonist ivuxolimab. This receptor chain uses TRBV27 and TRBJ1-1, with no confident D gene call. The sequenced DNA is TGTGCCAGCAGTTTCGGGAGTAAGACTGAAGCTTTCTTT. Its product reads: CASSFGSKTEAFF.